This T cell receptor beta chain was profiled in a study of somatic mutations in cytotoxic T cells in rheumatoid arthritis. Study findings and constraints: An age-related increase in CD8+ clonality was seen in rheumatoid arthritis patients but not in healthy controls.

This clone was seen a handful of times. The antigen is unknown. V dropped 2 bases and J dropped 5 bases, with 16 bases sitting between them. The CDR3 has 16 residues. Germline V CDR1 and CDR2: KGHSH, LQKENI. Measured with immunoSEQ multiplex PCR; TCRdb has only the in-frame clones, and not every one. The sample has about 16,000 clones, about 83% seen once. V usage is TRBV18 and J usage is TRBJ1-5; possible D gene TRBD1, 5 bases. This TCR derives from an adult with rheumatoid arthritis. The sample consisted of CD8+ T cells sorted from blood. The CDR3 spells CASSPRGPGLDQPQHF. CDR3 coding DNA: TGTGCCAGCTCACCAAGGGGACCGGGGCTGGATCAGCCCCAGCATTTT.